Listed here is a single TCR beta chain. Its antigen remains unidentified. Per-nucleotide qualities are absent, and no much larger clonotype sits a single base away. The data derive from a study of blood T cell repertoires in COVID-19 (dated by TCRdb to 2018 to 2020). General notes on the study: Samples covering the acute and convalescent phases of COVID-19 were provided by collaborators in the United States, Italy and Spain. The prospective study material was composed of cDNA or gDNA derived from T cells, B-cell-depleted T cells, or PBMCs. A de-identified subject ID, COVID-19 status, age in years and sex were almost always included in the sample metadata. The repertoires were made available in a free public database intended to serve as a resource for research on the immune response to SARS-CoV-2. Deeply sampled blood TCRbeta repertoires from subjects exposed to, actively infected with, or recovered from COVID-19 were included in the dataset. Samples were obtained from the ongoing ImmuneRACE study (first 160 participants) and from 1,254 subjects provided by 6 global collaborators. Where HLA class I and class II types were available, the types were taken from metadata supplied by the sample provider, not from assay-based typing.

Participants in the prospective study were enrolled through a virtual design, were aged roughly 18 to 100 years, and lived in approximately 25 United States geographic areas. Cohort assignment in the prospective study relied on participant-reported clinical history from a screening survey and a study questionnaire. For ImmuneRACE Cohort 3, a participant was defined as recovered based on two consecutive negative NP/OP PCR tests, clearance by a healthcare professional, or resolution of symptoms. In the prospective study, mobile phlebotomists collected whole blood, serum and a nasopharyngeal or oropharyngeal swab from each participant. Participants in the prospective study had the option to provide additional blood draws and questionnaires over a roughly two-month period. Before DNA extraction, blood samples from the prospective study were shipped at room temperature or frozen. The immunoSEQ Assay, a bias-controlled multiplex PCR, was used to amplify TCRbeta CDR3 regions from genomic DNA. In the paper's pipeline: The number of nucleated cells in each sample was estimated by amplification of reference gene primers within the assay. Sequence reads were collapsed and filtered to measure the absolute abundance of every unique TCRbeta CDR3 rearrangement. Productive Simpson clonality was computed per sample as the square root of Simpson's diversity index over productive rearrangements. The clones in this table, taken by TCRdb from immuneACCESS, are in-frame only. Not every clone is retained; where verified, under half of the shortfall comes from an unresolved V gene, and the cause of the rest is unknown. Clone size and V and J calls were adopted from that table, with D and trimming inferred from the DNA. Across this sample there are some 200,000 clones, with roughly 90% seen only once. Around 2.4% of the sample is taken by the ten largest.

Overall study outcomes, separate from this receptor: The amount of clinical and demographic metadata varied by source and participant and was provided uncurated.

V is clipped by 0 bases and J by 0 bases, and the sequence between their germline boundaries is 10 bases long. The CDR3 measures 15 amino acids from cysteine to phenylalanine. Just CDR3 DNA is preserved here, 45 bases in frame from base 1. The germline V gene supplies CDR1 SGDLS and CDR2 YYNGEE. The chain joins TRBV9 to TRBJ2-7; the D gene is not confidently resolved. This sequence originates from a woman between 25 and 40 years old who had recovered from COVID-19. Input material: PBMCs or T cells enriched from blood (not recorded which). CDR3 sequence: CASSVGQADSYEQYF. At the DNA level, the sequence is TGTGCCAGCAGCGTAGGACAAGCAGACTCCTACGAGCAGTACTTC.